Listed below are T cell receptor beta chains from one sample, sequenced in a study of glioma-infiltrating T cells after dendritic cell vaccination. Here immunoSEQ multiplex PCR was the method, and the copy in TCRdb shows in-frame clones only, minus some. The table records roughly 100,000 clones, about four fifths of them present only once. The sequences come from blood, collected before dendritic cell vaccination. The origin of the receptors is a human donor with glioblastoma. CDR3s include the opening cysteine and the closing phenylalanine or tryptophan. Each record gives: clone size, D gene, J gene, V gene, CDR3 protein, CDR3 DNA. A D gene is named only where the DNA matches it firmly. The size field is filled for only some rows; it gives once, few, many or a size class.

size: -; D: -; J: TRBJ1-2; V: TRBV7-2; CDR3: CASSPPPRVRGYGYTF; DNA: TGTGCCAGCAGCCCCCCGCCTCGGGTTAGGGGCTATGGCTACACCTTC
size: -; D: -; J: TRBJ1-2; V: TRBV9; CDR3: CASSVDSSYGYTF; DNA: TGTGCCAGCAGCGTTGACAGCTCCTATGGCTACACCTTC
size: -; D: -; J: TRBJ1-1; V: TRBV7-9; CDR3: CASTPGQRGVNTEAFF; DNA: TGTGCCAGCACCCCAGGACAGCGGGGGGTGAACACTGAAGCTTTCTTT
size: -; D: -; J: TRBJ2-7; V: TRBV6-1; CDR3: CASSEVVIEQYF; DNA: TGTGCCAGCAGTGAAGTAGTTATCGAGCAGTACTTC
size: -; D: -; J: TRBJ2-3; V: TRBV5-1; CDR3: CASSLAPVSGTDTQYF; DNA: TGCGCCAGCAGCTTGGCCCCAGTCAGCGGCACAGATACGCAGTATTTT
size: -; D: -; J: TRBJ2-3; V: TRBV5-1; CDR3: CASSFGTAQDTQYF; DNA: TGCGCCAGCAGCTTCGGGACTGCGCAAGATACGCAGTATTTT
size: -; D: TRBD1; J: TRBJ2-7; V: TRBV7-9; CDR3: CASSVTGTGVRRYEQYF; DNA: TGTGCCAGCAGCGTAACCGGGACAGGGGTTCGTAGGTACGAGCAGTACTTC
size: -; D: TRBD1; J: TRBJ1-1; V: TRBV7-2; CDR3: CASSLLTGGEGTEAFF; DNA: TGTGCCAGCAGCTTACTGACAGGGGGGGAGGGGACTGAAGCTTTCTTT
size: once; D: -; J: TRBJ1-2; V: TRBV5-5; CDR3: CASSLDTETYGYTF; DNA: TGTGCCAGCAGCTTAGATACAGAGACCTATGGCTACACCTTC
size: -; D: -; J: TRBJ2-7; V: TRBV2; CDR3: CASVVGAPRTYEQYF; DNA: TGTGCCAGCGTCGTGGGGGCCCCCCGAACGTACGAGCAGTACTTC
size: -; D: -; J: TRBJ2-1; V: TRBV10-3; CDR3: CAIRAASPIYNEQFF; DNA: TGTGCCATCAGAGCGGCCTCTCCCATCTACAATGAGCAGTTCTTC
size: -; D: TRBD2; J: TRBJ2-1; V: TRBV9; CDR3: CASIGGNAYNEQFF; DNA: TGTGCCAGCATCGGGGGGAATGCCTACAATGAGCAGTTCTTC
size: -; D: -; J: TRBJ2-5; V: TRBV30; CDR3: CAYVGGEETQYF; DNA: TGTGCCTACGTGGGGGGAGAAGAGACCCAGTACTTC
size: few; D: -; J: TRBJ1-6; V: TRBV4-1; CDR3: CASSHTRQNDSPLHF; DNA: TGCGCCAGCAGCCATACCCGACAGAATGATTCACCCCTCCACTTT
size: -; D: TRBD1; J: TRBJ2-3; V: TRBV9; CDR3: CASSVGDRALDTQYF; DNA: TGTGCCAGCAGCGTAGGGGACAGGGCACTAGATACGCAGTATTTT
size: -; D: TRBD1; J: TRBJ1-6; V: TRBV30; CDR3: CAWRTGGWYNSPLHF; DNA: TGTGCCTGGAGAACAGGGGGATGGTATAATTCACCCCTCCACTTT
size: -; D: TRBD1; J: TRBJ1-2; V: TRBV25-1; CDR3: CASSALTGNGYTF; DNA: TGTGCCAGCAGTGCCTTGACAGGGAATGGCTACACCTTC
size: -; D: TRBD2; J: TRBJ2-1; V: TRBV4-2; CDR3: CASSRRTSGVNEQFF; DNA: TGTGCCAGCAGCCGTCGGACTAGCGGGGTCAATGAGCAGTTCTTC
size: once; D: -; J: TRBJ2-1; V: TRBV27; CDR3: CASSQGDEQFF; DNA: TGTGCCAGCAGTCAGGGCGATGAGCAGTTCTTC
size: -; D: -; J: TRBJ1-2; V: TRBV4-1; CDR3: CASSLRDTQGYGYTF; DNA: TGCGCCAGCAGCCTCCGGGACACGCAGGGCTATGGCTACACCTTC
size: -; D: TRBD2; J: TRBJ2-1; V: TRBV30; CDR3: CAWRVGTSGSYNEQFF; DNA: TGTGCCTGGAGAGTAGGGACTAGCGGGTCCTACAATGAGCAGTTCTTC
size: -; D: -; J: TRBJ1-1; V: TRBV4-1; CDR3: CASSRDPNTEAFF; DNA: TGCGCCAGCAGTCGCGATCCGAACACTGAAGCTTTCTTT
size: -; D: -; J: TRBJ2-7; V: TRBV5-8; CDR3: CASSLPGNDYEQYF; DNA: TGTGCCAGCAGCTTGCCAGGGAACGACTACGAGCAGTACTTC
size: -; D: TRBD1; J: TRBJ1-4; V: TRBV2; CDR3: CASSMQGAGNEKLFF; DNA: TGTGCCAGCAGTATGCAGGGGGCAGGAAATGAAAAACTGTTTTTT
size: -; D: TRBD2; J: TRBJ2-3; V: TRBV5-1; CDR3: CASSPGLAGTDTQYF; DNA: TGCGCCAGCAGCCCGGGACTAGCTGGCACAGATACGCAGTATTTT
size: -; D: -; J: TRBJ2-5; V: TRBV6-5; CDR3: CASRWTLRQETQYF; DNA: TGTGCCAGCAGATGGACACTGCGCCAAGAGACCCAGTACTTC
size: -; D: -; J: TRBJ1-2; V: TRBV4-3; CDR3: CASSPPGSGYGYTF; DNA: TGCGCCAGCAGCCCGCCGGGAAGTGGCTATGGCTACACCTTC
size: -; D: -; J: TRBJ1-1; V: TRBV7-9; CDR3: CASSRGGVTEAFF; DNA: TGTGCCAGCAGCCGCGGGGGAGTCACTGAAGCTTTCTTT
size: -; D: -; J: TRBJ2-6; V: TRBV27; CDR3: CASSFGDSGANVLTF; DNA: TGTGCCAGCAGTTTCGGTGACTCTGGGGCCAACGTCCTGACTTTC
size: -; D: -; J: TRBJ2-4; V: TRBV19; CDR3: CASSIGGAVKNIQYF; DNA: TGTGCCAGTAGTATTGGAGGGGCGGTCAAAAACATTCAGTACTTC
size: -; D: -; J: TRBJ1-1; V: TRBV9; CDR3: CASSVGVGAKAEAFF; DNA: TGTGCCAGCAGCGTAGGGGTAGGGGCTAAGGCTGAAGCTTTCTTT
size: -; D: -; J: TRBJ1-1; V: TRBV7-9; CDR3: CASSPGATEAFF; DNA: TGTGCCAGCAGCCCCGGAGCCACTGAAGCTTTCTTT
size: -; D: -; J: TRBJ1-6; V: TRBV18; CDR3: CASSPAGGLGNSPLHF; DNA: TGTGCCAGCTCACCAGCTGGGGGACTGGGGAATTCACCCCTCCACTTT
size: -; D: -; J: TRBJ2-7; V: TRBV5-1; CDR3: CASSLPGNYEQYF; DNA: TGCGCCAGCAGCTTGCCAGGGAACTACGAGCAGTACTTC
size: -; D: TRBD2; J: TRBJ2-7; V: TRBV19; CDR3: CASSIRVAGETYEQYF; DNA: TGTGCCAGTAGTATTCGGGTAGCGGGGGAAACCTACGAGCAGTACTTC
size: few; D: -; J: TRBJ2-7; V: TRBV10-3; CDR3: CAIRSGTAGAYEQYF; DNA: TGTGCCATCAGGTCAGGGACTGCCGGAGCCTACGAGCAGTACTTC
size: -; D: TRBD2; J: TRBJ2-3; V: TRBV9; CDR3: CASSVETSGGPADTQYF; DNA: TGTGCCAGCAGCGTAGAAACTAGCGGGGGCCCCGCAGATACGCAGTATTTT
size: few; D: -; J: TRBJ1-5; V: TRBV19; CDR3: CASSQGLGQPQHF; DNA: TGTGCCAGTAGTCAGGGTCTCGGTCAGCCCCAGCATTTT
size: -; D: -; J: TRBJ2-6; V: TRBV15; CDR3: CATSRDTGSGANVLTF; DNA: TGTGCCACCAGCAGAGATACCGGTTCTGGGGCCAACGTCCTGACTTTC
size: -; D: TRBD1; J: TRBJ2-6; V: TRBV29-1; CDR3: CSVSSGQGPSGANVLTF; DNA: TGCAGCGTTTCCTCGGGACAGGGGCCCTCTGGGGCCAACGTCCTGACTTTC
size: -; D: TRBD1; J: TRBJ1-4; V: TRBV5-4; CDR3: CASSLKGQGRGREKLFF; DNA: TGTGCCAGCAGCCTGAAAGGACAGGGGCGGGGGAGAGAAAAACTGTTTTTT
size: -; D: -; J: TRBJ1-1; V: TRBV2; CDR3: CASKLDRRDTEAFF; DNA: TGTGCCAGCAAGTTGGACCGGCGGGACACTGAAGCTTTCTTT
size: -; D: TRBD1; J: TRBJ2-7; V: TRBV12-5; CDR3: CASGSSRGPVYEQYF; DNA: TGTGCTAGTGGTTCCTCTAGGGGGCCAGTCTACGAGCAGTACTTC
size: few; D: TRBD2; J: TRBJ2-2; V: TRBV10-3; CDR3: CAISEGEGGELFF; DNA: TGTGCCATCAGTGAAGGGGAGGGCGGGGAGCTGTTTTTT
size: -; D: TRBD2; J: TRBJ2-5; V: TRBV14; CDR3: CASSQVSGLGETQYF; DNA: TGTGCCAGCAGCCAAGTTAGCGGGCTGGGGGAGACCCAGTACTTC
size: few; D: TRBD1; J: TRBJ1-1; V: TRBV19; CDR3: CASNRGDLAFF; DNA: TGTGCCAGTAACAGGGGGGATTTAGCTTTCTTT
size: -; D: -; J: TRBJ1-1; V: TRBV10-3; CDR3: CAISERLQGGTEAFF; DNA: TGTGCCATCAGTGAGCGATTACAGGGAGGGACTGAAGCTTTCTTT
size: -; D: -; J: TRBJ2-5; V: TRBV11-3; CDR3: CASGGSQETQYF; DNA: TGTGCCAGTGGAGGGTCACAAGAGACCCAGTACTTC
size: once; D: TRBD1; J: TRBJ1-2; V: TRBV6-1; CDR3: CASSRTGDGYTF; DNA: TGTGCCAGCAGTAGGACAGGGGACGGCTACACCTTC
size: -; D: TRBD1; J: TRBJ1-2; V: TRBV2; CDR3: CASNRDREHYGYTF; DNA: TGTGCCAGCAATCGGGACAGGGAACACTATGGCTACACCTTC
size: -; D: -; J: TRBJ1-1; V: TRBV2; CDR3: CASKTEIENTEAFF; DNA: TGTGCCAGCAAAACAGAAATTGAGAACACTGAAGCTTTCTTT
size: few; D: TRBD1; J: TRBJ2-7; V: TRBV5-6; CDR3: CASSFPGGIYEQYF; DNA: TGTGCCAGCAGCTTTCCAGGGGGCATCTACGAGCAGTACTTC